This TCR beta chain was found in a study of shared clonotypes between healthy human individuals. For the study at large: The study used three CD4 naive, three CD4 memory, two CD8 naive and one CD8 memory plate per donor.

Generated by immunoSEQ multiplex PCR, the TCRdb table keeps only in-frame clones and is missing some. This repertoire shows 950,000 to 1,300,000 clones, roughly 70% found once; its top ten account for nearly 1.5%. Sequenced: memory CD4+ T cells sorted from blood. Specified subset: CD45RA-negative fraction. The receptor was isolated from a man between 18 and 35 years old in good health.

Here the CDR3 reads CAISPLSGLDEQYF. In DNA form, the CDR3 reads TGTGCCATCAGCCCTCTCTCGGGACTCGACGAGCAGTACTTC. This sequence joins TRBV10-3 and TRBJ2-7, with D possibly being TRBD2 (6 bases). The CDR3 sequence is 14 residues long. Trimming took off 6 bases at V and 5 bases at J, with 17 bases between the two ends. Germline V gene sequence: CDR1 ENHRY, CDR2 SYGVKD.